Each of the 21 T cell receptor beta chains below was sequenced from the same sample in a study of T-cell memory formation after mild COVID-19. TCRdb used MiXCR to reprocess the 5' RACE reads, holding one entry per CDR3 protein. This sample has 550,000 to 700,000 distinct CDR3 sequences, with roughly 18% found just once. What was sequenced was PBMCs or a T cell subset sorted from them (not recorded which). The receptors stem from an adult woman who had mild COVID-19 (a few samples of this study predate the infection). Cell type and time point are not known.

The CDR3 DNA follows: TGTGCCAGCAGAAGCGGGTTGGGAAACACCATATATTTT. Translated, it gives CASRSGLGNTIYF. The chain recombines TRBV7-9 with TRBJ1-3; no firm D call. V dropped 6 bases and J dropped 4 bases, with 10 bases sitting between them. CDR1 and CDR2 from the germline V gene are SEHNR and FQNEAQ (reference sequence). The CDR3 is 13 amino acids.

The gene calls are TRBV11-3 and TRBJ2-1, with 12 bases fitting TRBD2. After removal of 0 bases from V and 8 bases from J, the junction contained 2 bases not matched to a gene. Germline V gives CDR1 SGHNT, CDR2 YENEEA. CDR3 length: 15 amino acids. CDR3 amino acids: CASSLDLAGGHEQFF. CDR3 DNA: TGTGCCAGCAGCTTAGACCTAGCGGGAGGGCATGAGCAGTTCTTC. Full variable domain (rest looked up from reference TRBV11-3 and TRBJ2-1): EAGVVQSPRYKIIEKKQPVAFWCNPISGHNTLYWYLQNLGQGPELLIRYENEEAVDDSQLPKDRFSAERLKGVDSTLKIQPAELGDSAVYLCASSLDLAGGHEQFFGPGTRLTVL.

Ten or more counts support this clonotype. The rearrangement links TRBV4-1 to TRBJ2-1; D may be TRBD1 (7 bases). V gave up 1 base and J gave up 4 bases, with 17 bases separating them. The CDR3 is 17 amino acids. The germline V gene encodes CDR1 MGHRA and CDR2 YSYEKL. The CDR3 loop reads CASSQAGRGVIYNEQFF. The DNA for the CDR3 is TGCGCCAGCAGCCAAGCCGGCAGGGGGGTCATATACAATGAGCAGTTCTTC.

The chain links TRBV12-3 or TRBV12-4 to TRBJ1-2; 7 bases line up with TRBD1. Unmatched junction bases numbered 3, after V lost 5 bases and J lost 6 bases. The CDR3 spans 12 residues. The CDR3 nucleotides read TGTGCCAGCAGTAAGGGGGCGGATGGCTACACCTTC. Encoded protein: CASSKGADGYTF.

The genes are TRBV20-1 and TRBJ2-3, with 7 bases aligning to TRBD2. Looked up from germline, CDR1 is DFQATT and CDR2 is SNEGSKA (reference sequence). CDR3 length: 14 amino acids. Unmatched junction bases numbered 7, after V lost 3 bases and J lost 4 bases. CDR3 nucleotide sequence: TGCAGTGCTAGTAACAGCGGGGAAGCAGATACGCAGTATTTT. Translation: CSASNSGEADTQYF.

This clonotype has ten or more counts. The genes are TRBV12-3 or TRBV12-4 and TRBJ2-3; TRBD2 matches 7 bases. V trimming: 3 bases; J trimming: 3 bases; junction bases outside the gene matches: 12. CDR3 length: 17 residues. CDR3 residues: CASSFSLGGSGTDTQYF. The CDR3 DNA follows: TGTGCCAGCAGTTTCTCCCTGGGCGGGAGCGGAACAGATACGCAGTATTTT.

This clonotype was found a few times. CDR3 bases: TGCGCCAGCAGCCCAGTGGGCAGCCAGAACACTGAAGCTTTCTTT. This translates into CASSPVGSQNTEAFF. The chain recombines TRBV5-1 with TRBJ1-1, with D unclear. Germline assignment: CDR1 SGHRS and CDR2 YFSETQ. Deletions cut 4 bases from V and 1 base from J, with 14 bases between. CDR3 length equals 15 residues.

The chain has TRBV9 and TRBJ2-1, with D uncertain. V dropped 4 bases and J dropped 4 bases, with 18 bases sitting between them. CDR3 length: 16 residues. Germline V lookup: CDR1 SGDLS, CDR2 YYNGEE. In nucleotides, the CDR3 is TGTGCCAGCAGCTCCCGGTCCTCTAGTCCGTACAATGAGCAGTTCTTC. Translating gives CASSSRSSSPYNEQFF.

This clonotype has only a few counts. This chain joins TRBV4-3 and TRBJ2-3; 9 positions match TRBD2. The ends lost 4 bases at V and 3 bases at J; junction bases unmatched: 5. Germline V gene data show CDR1 as LGHNA and CDR2 as YSLEER. The CDR3 length is 15 residues. CDR3 nucleotide sequence: TGCGCCAGCAGCCGAATAGCGGGAGTAACAGATACGCAGTATTTT. It specifies CASSRIAGVTDTQYF.

The chain couples TRBV30 to TRBJ1-2, with no clear D. Trimming took 2 bases from V and 2 from J, leaving 6 bases between them. Germline-derived CDR1 and CDR2 are GTSNPN and SVGIG (reference sequence). The CDR3 has 12 amino acids. CDR3 DNA: TGTGCCTGGAGTAGGGCGAACTATGGCTACACCTTC. Its protein product is CAWSRANYGYTF.

This clonotype was detected ten times or more. The V and J genes are TRBV12-3 or TRBV12-4 and TRBJ2-5; 8 nucleotides line up with TRBD1. The V gene end was trimmed by 6 bases and the J gene end by 5 bases; junction bases not matched to a gene: 8. This CDR3 region has 14 residues. The CDR3 spells CASSHGQGQETQYF. CDR3 sequence (DNA): TGTGCCAGCAGCCACGGACAGGGACAGGAGACCCAGTACTTC.

V is TRBV19 and J is TRBJ2-3; D is undetermined. V lost 3 bases, J lost 6 bases, and 16 bases lay in between. Germline CDR1 is LNHDA and CDR2 is SQIVND (reference sequence). The CDR3 loop spans 15 amino acids. The CDR3 DNA is TGTGCCAGTAGTATGTTGTCCGACTTCGGGGATACGCAGTATTTT. This gives the protein CASSMLSDFGDTQYF. The full variable domain, its missing parts supplied by reference TRBV19 and TRBJ2-3, is DGGITQSPKYLFRKEGQNVTLSCEQNLNHDAMYWYRQDPGQGLRLIYYSQIVNDFQKGDIAEGYSVSREKKESFPLTVTSAQKNPTAFYLCASSMLSDFGDTQYFGPGTRLTVL.

V usage is TRBV4-1 and J usage is TRBJ1-2, with D uncertain. Trimming cost V 1 base and J 2 bases, with 11 bases left between them. Per the germline V gene, CDR1 is MGHRA and CDR2 is YSYEKL. This CDR3 is 15 amino acids long. CDR3 sequence reads: CASSQGPTVNYGYTF. The CDR3 nucleotides are TGCGCCAGCAGCCAAGGCCCGACGGTGAACTATGGCTACACCTTC.

The V and J genes are TRBV7-8 and TRBJ2-2, with TRBD2 matching over 11 bases. CDR1 SGHVS and CDR2 FQNEAQ come from the germline V gene. CDR3 length: 17 residues. V lost 4 bases and J lost 0; bases outside the gene matches: 4. Written as DNA, the CDR3 is TGTGCCAGCAGCTCGGCTAGCGGGGGGCCGAACACCGGGGAGCTGTTTTTT. Protein: CASSSASGGPNTGELFF. The full variable domain, its missing parts supplied by reference TRBV7-8 and TRBJ2-2, is GAGVSQSPRYKVAKRGQDVALRCDPISGHVSLFWYQQALGQGPEFLTYFQNEAQLDKSGLPSDRFFAERPEGSVSTLKIQRTQQEDSAVYLCASSSASGGPNTGELFFGEGSRLTVL.

This clonotype was detected once. As DNA, the CDR3 is TGCGCCAGCAGCGGGGTGCCCATCGGGTCCTACGAGCAGTACTTC. This translates into CASSGVPIGSYEQYF. The rearrangement uses TRBV4-1 and TRBJ2-7; no clear D. This CDR3 region has 15 residues. V lost 5 bases, J lost 1 base, and 15 bases lay in between. Germline values: CDR1 MGHRA, CDR2 YSYEKL.

V gene TRBV5-1 combines with J gene TRBJ2-7; TRBD2 agrees at 15 bases. The CDR3 totals 18 residues. Germline-derived CDR1 and CDR2 are SGHRS and YFSETQ. V was clipped by 3 bases and J by 0 bases; unmatched bases: 7. In DNA form, the CDR3 reads TGCGCCAGCAGCTGGGGACTAGCGGGAGGACTCGTCTCCTACGAGCAGTACTTC. This encodes CASSWGLAGGLVSYEQYF.

This clonotype was detected only a few times. The V and J genes are TRBV7-6 and TRBJ2-6, with D unresolved. Trimming left V 1 base short and J 0 bases short, with 10 bases between. Germline assignment: CDR1 SGHVS and CDR2 FNYEAQ. CDR3 length: 17 amino acids. CDR3 residues: CASSLGQLRSGANVLTF. As DNA, the CDR3 is TGTGCCAGCAGCTTAGGGCAGTTGCGCTCTGGGGCCAACGTCCTGACTTTC.

This clonotype was recorded many times. The chain joins TRBV18 to TRBJ2-1, with TRBD1 as a possible D gene (6 bases). The CDR3 runs to 20 residues. The germline CDR1 and CDR2 sequences are KGHSH and LQKENI. The ends were cut back, 3 bases at V and 0 bases at J, with 24 bases in the middle. As DNA, the CDR3 is TGTGCCAGCTCACCGCGGATTTGGGACACCGACTATAGCTCCTACAATGAGCAGTTCTTC. Protein product: CASSPRIWDTDYSSYNEQFF.

This clonotype was seen a few times. The CDR3 DNA sequence: TGTGCCAGCAGCCCACCCGTAGGAGGGGCGACTGAAGCTTTCTTT. This gives the protein CASSPPVGGATEAFF. This chain joins TRBV9 and TRBJ1-1; possibly TRBD1 for D (5 bases). The V and J ends lost 4 bases and 5 bases respectively, with 18 bases between them. Germline CDR1 is SGDLS and CDR2 is YYNGEE. The CDR3 covers 15 residues. Using reference TRBV9 and TRBJ1-1 for the parts outside the CDR3, the full variable domain is DSGVTQTPKHLITATGQRVTLRCSPRSGDLSVYWYQQSLDQGLQFLIQYYNGEERAKGNILERFSAQQFPDLHSELNLSSLELGDSALYFCASSPPVGGATEAFFGQGTRLTVV.

This clonotype appeared a few times. This chain joins TRBV18 and TRBJ2-4; 8 bases are a match to TRBD1. CDR3 length: 15 residues. The trim removed 3 bases at V and 9 bases at J, leaving 10 bases unmatched. The V gene's germline CDR1 is KGHSH and CDR2 LQKENI. This CDR3 reads CASSPPGTGGGIQYF. CDR3 bases: TGTGCCAGCTCACCGCCCGGGACAGGTGGAGGCATTCAGTACTTC.

This clonotype was picked up a small number of times. The V gene is TRBV12-3 or TRBV12-4, the J gene TRBJ2-1; D is ambiguous. The CDR3 spans 14 residues. Trimming shortened V by 3 bases and J by 4 bases, and 10 bases separated the two germline ends. CDR3: CASSLQEVYNEQFF. The CDR3 DNA follows: TGTGCCAGCAGTTTGCAGGAAGTATACAATGAGCAGTTCTTC.